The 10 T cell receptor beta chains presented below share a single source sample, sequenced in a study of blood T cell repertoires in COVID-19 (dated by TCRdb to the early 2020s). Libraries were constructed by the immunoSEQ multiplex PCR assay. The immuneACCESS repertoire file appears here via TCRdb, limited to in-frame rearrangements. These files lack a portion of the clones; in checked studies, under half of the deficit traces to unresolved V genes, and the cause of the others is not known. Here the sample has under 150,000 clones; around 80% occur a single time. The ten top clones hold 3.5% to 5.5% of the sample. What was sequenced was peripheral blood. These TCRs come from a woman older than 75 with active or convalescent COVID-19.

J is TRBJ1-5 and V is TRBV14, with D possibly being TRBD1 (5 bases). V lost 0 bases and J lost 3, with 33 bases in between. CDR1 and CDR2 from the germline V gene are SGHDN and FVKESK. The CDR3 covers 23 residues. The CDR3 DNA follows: TGTGCCAGCAGCCAAGATATAAGTCGGTCGGACACCGACCCCATCTCGATCAATCAGCCCCAGCATTTT. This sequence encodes CASSQDISRSDTDPISINQPQHF.

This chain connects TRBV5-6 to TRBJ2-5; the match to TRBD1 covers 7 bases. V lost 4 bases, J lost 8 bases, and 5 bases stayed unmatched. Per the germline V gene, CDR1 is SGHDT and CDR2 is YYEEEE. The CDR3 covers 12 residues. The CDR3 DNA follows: TGTGCCAGCAGCCCCGGGACAGCCACCCAGTACTTC. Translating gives CASSPGTATQYF.

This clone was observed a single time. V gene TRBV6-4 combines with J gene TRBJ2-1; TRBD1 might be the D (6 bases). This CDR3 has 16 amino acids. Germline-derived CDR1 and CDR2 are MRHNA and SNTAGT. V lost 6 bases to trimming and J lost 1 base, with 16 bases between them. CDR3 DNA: TGTGCCAGCAGCGCCCTTCTAGGGGGATCCTACAATGAGCAGTTCTTC. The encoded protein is CASSALLGGSYNEQFF.

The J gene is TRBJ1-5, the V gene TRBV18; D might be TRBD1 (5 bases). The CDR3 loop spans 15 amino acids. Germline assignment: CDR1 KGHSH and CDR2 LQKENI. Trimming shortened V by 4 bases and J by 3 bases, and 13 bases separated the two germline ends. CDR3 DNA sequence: TGTGCCAGCTCACTCAAGGGGTTTTCCAATCAGCCCCAGCATTTT. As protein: CASSLKGFSNQPQHF.

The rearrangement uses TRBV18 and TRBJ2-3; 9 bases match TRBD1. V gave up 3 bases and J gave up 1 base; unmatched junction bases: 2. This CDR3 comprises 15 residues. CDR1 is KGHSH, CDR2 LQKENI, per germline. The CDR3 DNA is TGTGCCAGCTCACCGGGACAGGGTGGCACAGATACGCAGTATTTT. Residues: CASSPGQGGTDTQYF.

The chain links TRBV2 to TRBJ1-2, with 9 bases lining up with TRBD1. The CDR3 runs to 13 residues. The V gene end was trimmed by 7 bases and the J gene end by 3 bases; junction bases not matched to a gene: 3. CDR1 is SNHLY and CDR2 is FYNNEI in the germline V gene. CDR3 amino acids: CASKDRGDYGYTF. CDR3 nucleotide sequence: TGTGCCAGCAAGGACAGGGGTGACTATGGCTACACCTTC.

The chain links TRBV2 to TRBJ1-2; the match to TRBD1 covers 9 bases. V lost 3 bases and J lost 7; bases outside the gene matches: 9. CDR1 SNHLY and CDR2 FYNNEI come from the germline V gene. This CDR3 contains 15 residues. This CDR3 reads CASSEGGTGILGYTF. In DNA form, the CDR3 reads TGTGCCAGCAGTGAGGGAGGGACAGGGATTCTTGGCTACACCTTC.

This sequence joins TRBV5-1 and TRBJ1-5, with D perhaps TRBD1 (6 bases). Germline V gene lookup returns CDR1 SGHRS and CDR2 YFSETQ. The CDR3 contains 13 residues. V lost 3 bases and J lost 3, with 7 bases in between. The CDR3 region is CASSSGVNQPQHF. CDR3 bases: TGCGCCAGCAGCTCAGGGGTCAATCAGCCCCAGCATTTT.

CDR3 bases: TGTGCCAGCAGTCCCCGACAGGGGGCATCCTACGAGCAGTACTTC. The encoded protein is CASSPRQGASYEQYF. The chain recombines TRBV27 with TRBJ2-7, with 10 bases lining up with TRBD1. There are 15 residues in the CDR3. The germline V gene encodes CDR1 MNHEY and CDR2 SMNVEV (reference sequence). Trimming cost V 5 bases and J 1 base; bases outside gene matches: 5.

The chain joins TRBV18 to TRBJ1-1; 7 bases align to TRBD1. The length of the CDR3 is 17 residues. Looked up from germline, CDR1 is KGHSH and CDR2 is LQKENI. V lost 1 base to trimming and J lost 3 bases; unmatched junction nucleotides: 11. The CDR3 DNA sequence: TGTGCCAGCTCACCACTGGTTTCAGGGGGTTGGTACACTGAAGCTTTCTTT. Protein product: CASSPLVSGGWYTEAFF.